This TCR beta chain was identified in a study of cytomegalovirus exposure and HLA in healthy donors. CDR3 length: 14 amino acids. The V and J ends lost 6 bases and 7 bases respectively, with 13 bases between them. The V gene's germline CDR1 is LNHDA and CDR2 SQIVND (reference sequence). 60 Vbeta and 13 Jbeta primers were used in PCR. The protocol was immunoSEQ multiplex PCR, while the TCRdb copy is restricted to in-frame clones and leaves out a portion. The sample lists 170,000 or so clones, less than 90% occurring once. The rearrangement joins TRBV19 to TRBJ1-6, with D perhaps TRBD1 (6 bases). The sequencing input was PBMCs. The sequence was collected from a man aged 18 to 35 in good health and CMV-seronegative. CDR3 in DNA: TGTGCCAGTAGCGAGACAGGCAAGAATTCACCCCTCCACTTT. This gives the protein CASSETGKNSPLHF.